This T cell receptor (beta chain) was captured in a study of blood T cells in healthy people across ages. Findings of the study overall: TCR beta diversity correlated strongly with naive T cell percentage.

With regard to this clonotype: The antigen is unknown.

The second PCR ran about 6 to 11 cycles with a sample-barcoded 5' primer and J-beta primers. Paired-end reads containing CDR3 totaled no fewer than 2.5 million for each sample. Via MiXCR, TCRdb re-called the 5' RACE reads, giving one row per CDR3 protein. This table has some 850,000 distinct CDR3 sequences, 25% to 30% appearing once. The sample was also linked to a second study, of T cells of mothers and their children. That source notes: Every mother produced more than 8.5 million TCR beta CDR3 reads, whereas every child provided approximately 3 million.

The clonotype originates from a boy between 10 and 17 years old in good health. Sequencing was performed on blood.

CDR3 sequence (DNA): TGCGCCAGCACCAAGGGACTTAGCGGCTACAATGAGCAGTTCTTC. Translating it yields CASTKGLSGYNEQFF. This chain links TRBV5-1 with TRBJ2-1, with D maybe TRBD2 (6 bases). CDR3 length: 15 residues. The germline CDR1 and CDR2 sequences are SGHRS and YFSETQ. The ends were cut back, 6 bases at V and 3 bases at J, with 16 bases in the middle. The variable domain in full, with the rest retrieved from reference TRBV5-1 and TRBJ2-1, is KAGVTQTPRYLIKTRGQQVTLSCSPISGHRSVSWYQQTPGQGLQFLFEYFSETQRNKGNFPGRFSGRQFSNSRSEMNVSTLELGDSALYLCASTKGLSGYNEQFFGPGTRLTVL.